This passage covers 16 T cell receptor beta chains from one sample sequenced in a study of T-cell reconstitution after alpha-beta-depleted transplantation in children. A TCRbeta library incorporating unique molecular identifiers was prepared. TCRdb itself ran the PCR reads through MiXCR, one entry per CDR3 protein. This table holds about 540,000 distinct CDR3 sequences, around 18% found once. The sample was PBMCs from the stem cell graft donor, taken from the stem cell graft. These receptors were collected from a human donor who donated a stem cell graft to a child with acute lymphoblastic leukemia.

This chain uses TRBV20-1 with TRBJ2-4, with 7 bases aligning to TRBD1. The germline CDR1 and CDR2 sequences are DFQATT and SNEGSKA (reference sequence). J gave up 4 bases and V 6 bases, and 6 bases lay outside the gene matches. This CDR3 is 13 amino acids long. The CDR3 reads CSALQQGKNIQYF. The CDR3 DNA is TGCAGTGCGCTACAACAGGGGAAAAACATTCAGTACTTC.

This clonotype was observed a few times. V usage is TRBV20-1 and J usage is TRBJ2-7; 7 bases align to TRBD1. The V segment lost 3 bases and the J segment 2 bases; nucleotides outside the gene matches: 4. CDR1 DFQATT and CDR2 SNEGSKA come from the germline V gene (reference sequence). CDR3 length: 13 amino acids. CDR3 amino acids: CSARDRTTYEQYF. As DNA, the CDR3 is TGCAGTGCTAGGGACAGGACAACCTACGAGCAGTACTTC.

V gene TRBV14 combines with J gene TRBJ2-7; D unclear. Deletions cut 0 bases from V and 2 bases from J, with 8 bases between. The germline V gene encodes CDR1 SGHDN and CDR2 FVKESK. This CDR3 is 14 amino acids long. CDR3 in amino acids: CASSQERRTYEQYF. Written as DNA, the CDR3 is TGTGCCAGCAGCCAAGAGAGGCGAACCTACGAGCAGTACTTC. Filled out from reference TRBV14 and TRBJ2-7, the complete variable domain reads EAGVTQFPSHSVIEKGQTVTLRCDPISGHDNLYWYRRVMGKEIKFLLHFVKESKQDESGMPNNRFLAERTGGTYSTLKVQPAELEDSGVYFCASSQERRTYEQYFGPGTRLTVT.

The V call is TRBV5-1, the J call TRBJ2-1; the match to TRBD2 covers 10 bases. CDR1 and CDR2 (germline): SGHRS, YFSETQ. After removal of 5 bases from V and 12 bases from J, the junction contained 17 bases not matched to a gene. The CDR3 sequence is 16 residues long. CDR3 bases: TGCGCCAGCAGGCTTTCCGGGACTAGCGAGGGTTATTCGCAGTTCTTC. Its protein is CASRLSGTSEGYSQFF.

J is TRBJ1-6 and V is TRBV6-1; 10 bases are a match to TRBD1. Germline assignment: CDR1 MNHNS and CDR2 SASEGT. CDR3 length: 14 amino acids. After removal of 1 base from V and 9 bases from J, the junction contained 0 bases not matched to a gene. CDR3 DNA sequence: TGTGCCAGCAGTGAAGGGACAGGGGGTTCACCCCTCCACTTT. Encoded protein: CASSEGTGGSPLHF.

This clonotype was recorded a few times. V gene TRBV12-5 combines with J gene TRBJ2-1; D possibly uses TRBD1 or TRBD2 (5 bases each). Germline lookup yields CDR1 LGHNT and CDR2 FRNRAP. Trimming removed 4 bases at V and 0 bases at J, with 13 bases between. The CDR3 spans 16 residues. As DNA, the CDR3 is TGTGCTAGTGGTTCTCGGGACCTCCCCTCCTACAATGAGCAGTTCTTC. This codes for CASGSRDLPSYNEQFF. The variable domain in full, with the rest retrieved from reference TRBV12-5 and TRBJ2-1, is DARVTQTPRHKVTEMGQEVTMRCQPILGHNTVFWYRQTMMQGLELLAYFRNRAPLDDSGMPKDRFSAEMPDATLATLKIQPSEPRDSAVYFCASGSRDLPSYNEQFFGPGTRLTVL.

For the CDR3, the DNA is TGTGCCGCACTTTCTTCTGGCGGGAGTACTAATGAGCAGTTCTTC. It encodes CAALSSGGSTNEQFF. The chain uses TRBV3-1 and TRBJ2-1; 7 bases are a match to TRBD2. The V segment lost 11 bases and the J segment 7 bases; nucleotides outside the gene matches: 17. The germline V gene has CDR1 LGHDT and CDR2 YNNKEL (reference sequence). This CDR3 is 15 amino acids long.

The gene calls are TRBV20-1 and TRBJ2-2, with 8 bases identical to TRBD2. Trimming removed 1 base from V and 9 bases from J; junction bases left unmatched: 10. This CDR3 has 15 residues. Per germline, CDR1 DFQATT and CDR2 SNEGSKA (reference sequence). This chain's CDR3 is CSARGGSGSNRELFF. DNA for the CDR3: TGCAGTGCTAGAGGAGGAAGCGGGAGTAATCGGGAGCTGTTTTTT.

The chain has TRBV5-1 and TRBJ2-7, with D possibly being TRBD2 (6 bases). V shed 7 bases and J shed 1 base, with 18 bases lying between them. Germline V gives CDR1 SGHRS, CDR2 YFSETQ. The CDR3 consists of 15 residues. The CDR3 sequence is CASGLDWRESYEQYF. Here the CDR3 DNA reads TGCGCCAGCGGCCTCGATTGGAGGGAGTCCTACGAGCAGTACTTC. Filled out from reference TRBV5-1 and TRBJ2-7, the complete variable domain reads KAGVTQTPRYLIKTRGQQVTLSCSPISGHRSVSWYQQTPGQGLQFLFEYFSETQRNKGNFPGRFSGRQFSNSRSEMNVSTLELGDSALYLCASGLDWRESYEQYFGPGTRLTVT.

Notes on this clonotype: The junction and the germline gene differ at one end; a read error may be behind it. This CDR3 is CSSSLVPGTYNEQFF. In nucleotides, the CDR3 is TGTTCCAGCAGCTTAGTCCCTGGGACCTACAATGAGCAGTTCTTC. The V call is TRBV11-1, the J call TRBJ2-1; D gene ambiguous. The CDR3 runs to 15 residues. Germline lookup yields CDR1 SGHAT and CDR2 FQDESV (reference sequence).

The CDR3 reads CASSRTAGETQYF. In DNA, the CDR3 is TGTGCCAGTAGCCGGACAGCCGGGGAGACCCAGTACTTC. The rearrangement links TRBV19 to TRBJ2-5, with D maybe TRBD1 (6 bases). The CDR3 has 13 residues. Between the trimmed V and J ends, which lost 6 bases and 5 bases, there was a span of 13 bases. Germline V gene data show CDR1 as LNHDA and CDR2 as SQIVND (reference sequence).

The rearrangement uses TRBV5-6 and TRBJ1-4; D remains unclear. The CDR3 consists of 14 residues. Trimming took 7 bases from V and 6 from J, leaving 16 bases between them. Germline-derived CDR1 and CDR2 are SGHDT and YYEEEE. CDR3 sequence (DNA): TGTGCCAGCTTTAGGACTGATGAGGATGAAAAACTGTTTTTT. It encodes CASFRTDEDEKLFF.

The V call is TRBV27, the J call TRBJ2-6; D remains unclear. CDR3 length equals 13 residues. The V gene's germline CDR1 is MNHEY and CDR2 SMNVEV (reference sequence). Trimming removed 8 bases from V and 0 bases from J, with 5 bases in between. CDR3 nucleotides: TGTGCCAGCCGGCGCTCTGGGGCCAACGTCCTGACTTTC. Translating it yields CASRRSGANVLTF.

This clonotype has just a few counts. The chain has TRBV30 and TRBJ2-7, with D possibly called TRBD1 or TRBD2 (5 bases each). There are 14 residues in the CDR3. CDR1 GTSNPN and CDR2 SVGIG come from the germline V gene (reference sequence). V shed 0 bases and J shed 5 bases, with 14 bases lying between them. CDR3 protein: CAWSVLRDGNEQYF. The DNA for the CDR3 is TGTGCCTGGAGTGTACTCCGGGACGGCAACGAGCAGTACTTC.

The chain employs TRBV5-1 and TRBJ2-7; 7 positions match TRBD1. CDR1 is SGHRS and CDR2 is YFSETQ in the germline V gene. V was pared by 3 bases and J by 1 base, with 7 bases of the junction left unmatched. CDR3 length equals 15 residues. CDR3 in amino acids: CASSSGTESSYEQYF. CDR3 coding DNA: TGCGCCAGCAGCTCCGGGACAGAGAGTTCCTACGAGCAGTACTTC.

In its sample, this clonotype was seen a few times. This chain uses TRBV5-1 with TRBJ2-1, with D hard to call. There are 17 residues in the CDR3. Germline CDR1 and CDR2: SGHRS and YFSETQ. Deletions cut 0 bases from V and 0 bases from J, with 13 bases between. This chain's CDR3 is CASSLVRQAFSYNEQFF. CDR3 nucleotides: TGCGCCAGCAGCTTGGTCAGGCAAGCCTTCTCCTACAATGAGCAGTTCTTC.